This T cell receptor beta chain was retrieved from a study of tumor-infiltrating lymphocytes in primary liver carcinoma. Looking at the study overall: Participating patients were men and women between 30 and 69 years old.

Unsorted whole blood yielded the blood RNA, and germline DNA was also extracted. Reverse transcription of about 500 ng total RNA with a constant-region primer produced TCR beta cDNA. Amplification in three nested multiplex PCR rounds with slightly modified ARM-PCR gave rise to TCR beta libraries. Two initial PCR rounds of approximately 10 cycles each paired TRBV1-TRBV30 forward primers with a C-beta reverse primer. TCRdb reprocessed the multiplex PCR reads via MiXCR and lists one record per CDR3 protein. This sample has 300,000 to 400,000 distinct CDR3 sequences, with roughly two thirds found just once. This CDR3 is built from 14 residues. Comments on this clonotype: A much larger clone sits a single nucleotide away, making a read error possible.

The chain is built from TRBV12-3 or TRBV12-4 and TRBJ2-5, with a tentative D call TRBD1 (5 bases). The clonotype comes from a man aged 40-49 years with primary liver carcinoma and hepatitis B virus infection. The sequenced sample was peripheral blood. The CDR3 reads CAGSLGDHQETQYF. CDR3 bases: TGTGCCGGCAGCCTAGGGGATCACCAAGAGACCCAGTACTTC.